This T cell receptor (beta chain) is from a study of blood T cell repertoires in COVID-19. Study at large: Sites across the United States, Italy and Spain contributed samples from acute and convalescent COVID-19.

Between the trimmed V and J ends, which lost 5 bases and 5 bases, there was a span of 12 bases. The length of the CDR3 is 13 residues. Germline V gives CDR1 MNHEY, CDR2 SMNVEV (reference sequence). Methods used by the authors: Amplification from reference gene primers served as the basis for estimated nucleated cell counts. Sequenced by immunoSEQ multiplex PCR; TCRdb stores in-frame clones only, minus some. V and J calls and clone size are copied from that table; D and trimming were computed from the DNA. This table has some 190,000 clones, around 81% appearing once. Living in 25 or so US areas, the participants were between 18 and 89 years of age.

This rearrangement joins TRBV27 to TRBJ1-2; tentatively, D is TRBD1 (6 bases). The sample consisted of PBMCs or T cells enriched from blood (not recorded which). The TCR was taken from a man under 40 with acute COVID-19. The CDR3 nucleotides read TGTGCCAGCAGTGGTCGGACAGCTTATGGCTACACCTTC. It encodes CASSGRTAYGYTF.